This T cell receptor (beta chain) was captured by sequencing in a study of Graves' ophthalmopathy and Graves' hyperthyroidism. Study summary: There was a collection of peripheral blood at initial diagnosis, before any treatment.

The sample holds a few counts of this clonotype. The CDR3 runs to 13 residues. V trimming: 6 bases; J trimming: 5 bases; junction bases outside the gene matches: 6. Germline V gives CDR1 DFQATT, CDR2 SNEGSKA (reference sequence). The study amplified TCR beta CDR3 regions using RNA transcripts. Amplification began with first-round RT-PCR using HTBI primers, then second-round multiplex PCR was performed. In TCRdb, the multiplex PCR reads were re-called with MiXCR into one record per CDR3 protein. The sample includes about 500,000 distinct CDR3 sequences, roughly 14% of them seen just once. This rearrangement joins TRBV20-1 to TRBJ2-5; 10 bases map to TRBD1. The receptor was isolated from a woman aged 30 to 39 with Graves' ophthalmopathy. Material: blood. Here the CDR3 DNA reads TGCAGTGCCCCGACAGGGGGCCAGGAGACCCAGTACTTC. Protein: CSAPTGGQETQYF.